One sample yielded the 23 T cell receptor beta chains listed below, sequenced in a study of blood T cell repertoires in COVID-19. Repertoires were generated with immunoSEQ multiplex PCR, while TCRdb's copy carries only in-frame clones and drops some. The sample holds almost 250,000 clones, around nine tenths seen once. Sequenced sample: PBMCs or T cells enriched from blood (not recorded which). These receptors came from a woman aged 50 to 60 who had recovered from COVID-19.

The CDR3 reads CASSFSTANNSPLHF. For the CDR3, the DNA is TGTGCCAGCAGCTTCTCTACAGCTAATAATTCACCCCTCCACTTT. The chain couples TRBV7-8 to TRBJ1-6; no clear D gene. With 3 bases removed from V and 5 bases from J, the gap between germline ends came to 11 bases. This CDR3 has 15 amino acids. CDR1 and CDR2 (germline): SGHVS, FQNEAQ.

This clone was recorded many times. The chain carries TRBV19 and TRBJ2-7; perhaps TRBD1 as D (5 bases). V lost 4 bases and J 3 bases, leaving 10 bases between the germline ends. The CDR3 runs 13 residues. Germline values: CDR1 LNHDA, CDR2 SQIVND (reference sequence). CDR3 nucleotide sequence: TGTGCCAGTAGTACGGAAAGGGGCTACGAGCAGTACTTC. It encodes CASSTERGYEQYF.

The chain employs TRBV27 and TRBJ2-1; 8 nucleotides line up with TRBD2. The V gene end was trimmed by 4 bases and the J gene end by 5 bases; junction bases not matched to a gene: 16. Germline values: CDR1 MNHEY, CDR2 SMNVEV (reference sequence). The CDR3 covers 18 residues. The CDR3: CASSSLTSRGGPHNEQFF. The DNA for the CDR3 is TGTGCCAGCAGTTCACTGACTAGCCGCGGGGGGCCGCACAATGAGCAGTTCTTC.

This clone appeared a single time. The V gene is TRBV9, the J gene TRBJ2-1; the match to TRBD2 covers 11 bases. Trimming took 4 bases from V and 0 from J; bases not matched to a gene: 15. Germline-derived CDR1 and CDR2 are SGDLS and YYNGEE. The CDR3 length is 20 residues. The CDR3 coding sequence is TGTGCCAGCAGCTCGAAGAGACTAGCGGGACAGGACGGCTCCTACAATGAGCAGTTCTTC. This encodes CASSSKRLAGQDGSYNEQFF.

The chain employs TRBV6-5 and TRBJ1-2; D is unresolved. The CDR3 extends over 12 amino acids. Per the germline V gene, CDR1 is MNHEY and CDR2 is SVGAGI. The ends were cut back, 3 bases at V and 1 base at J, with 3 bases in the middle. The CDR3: CASSYRNYGYTF. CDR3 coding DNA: TGTGCCAGCAGTTATCGTAACTATGGCTACACCTTC.

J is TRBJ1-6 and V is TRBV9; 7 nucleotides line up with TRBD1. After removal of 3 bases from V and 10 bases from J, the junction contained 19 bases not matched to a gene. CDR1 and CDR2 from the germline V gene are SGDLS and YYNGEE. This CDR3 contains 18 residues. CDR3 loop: CASSGGYSSGGRRSPLHF. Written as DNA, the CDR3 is TGTGCCAGCAGCGGGGGATATTCCTCAGGGGGGAGAAGATCACCCCTCCACTTT.

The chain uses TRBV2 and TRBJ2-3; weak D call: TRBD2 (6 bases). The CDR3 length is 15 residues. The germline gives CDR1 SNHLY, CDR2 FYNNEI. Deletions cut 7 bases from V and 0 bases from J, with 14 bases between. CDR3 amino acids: CASTTSRTSTDTQYF. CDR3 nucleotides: TGTGCCAGCACTACTAGCAGAACTAGCACAGATACGCAGTATTTT.

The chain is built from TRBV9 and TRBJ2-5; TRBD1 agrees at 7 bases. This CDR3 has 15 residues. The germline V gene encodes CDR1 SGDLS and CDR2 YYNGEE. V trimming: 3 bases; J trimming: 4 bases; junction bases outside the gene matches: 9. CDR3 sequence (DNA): TGTGCCAGCAGCGCGGACACAGGGGTTATAGAGACCCAGTACTTC. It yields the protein CASSADTGVIETQYF.

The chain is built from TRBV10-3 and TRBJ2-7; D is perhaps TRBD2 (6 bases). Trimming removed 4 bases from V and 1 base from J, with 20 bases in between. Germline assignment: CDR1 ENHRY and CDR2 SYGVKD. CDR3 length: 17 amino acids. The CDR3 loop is CAISGGVSRERSYEQYF. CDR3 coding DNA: TGTGCCATCAGTGGAGGGGTGAGTCGGGAGAGATCCTACGAGCAGTACTTC.

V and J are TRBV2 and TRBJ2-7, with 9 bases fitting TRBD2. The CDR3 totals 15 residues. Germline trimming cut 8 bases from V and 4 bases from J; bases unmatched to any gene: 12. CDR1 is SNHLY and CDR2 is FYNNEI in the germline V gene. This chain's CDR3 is CASVIAGVIGYEQYF. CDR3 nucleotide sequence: TGTGCCAGCGTGATAGCGGGAGTTATAGGTTACGAGCAGTACTTC.

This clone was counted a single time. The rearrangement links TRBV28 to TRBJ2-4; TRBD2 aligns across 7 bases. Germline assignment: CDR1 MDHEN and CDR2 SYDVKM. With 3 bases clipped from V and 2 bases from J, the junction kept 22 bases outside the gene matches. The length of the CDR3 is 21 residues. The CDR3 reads CASSFGLGWGRARRTKNIQYF. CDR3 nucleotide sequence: TGTGCCAGCAGTTTTGGATTGGGTTGGGGGAGGGCCAGACGTACCAAAAACATTCAGTACTTC.

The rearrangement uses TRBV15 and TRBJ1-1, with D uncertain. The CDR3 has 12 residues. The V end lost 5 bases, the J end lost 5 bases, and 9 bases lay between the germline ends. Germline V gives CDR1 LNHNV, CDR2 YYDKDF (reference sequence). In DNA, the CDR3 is TGTGCCACCAGCGGAGGCGGAACTGAAGCTTTCTTT. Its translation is CATSGGGTEAFF. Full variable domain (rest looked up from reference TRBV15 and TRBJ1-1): DAMVIQNPRYQVTQFGKPVTLSCSQTLNHNVMYWYQQKSSQAPKLLFHYYDKDFNNEADTPDNFQSRRPNTSFCFLDIRSPGLGDTAMYLCATSGGGTEAFFGQGTRLTVV.

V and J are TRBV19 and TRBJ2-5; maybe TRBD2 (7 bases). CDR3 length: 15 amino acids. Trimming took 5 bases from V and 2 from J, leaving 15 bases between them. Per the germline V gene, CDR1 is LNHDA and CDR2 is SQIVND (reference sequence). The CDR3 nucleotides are TGTGCCAGTAGTGGCTTAGGGAGGGGGCAAGAGACCCAGTACTTC. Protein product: CASSGLGRGQETQYF.

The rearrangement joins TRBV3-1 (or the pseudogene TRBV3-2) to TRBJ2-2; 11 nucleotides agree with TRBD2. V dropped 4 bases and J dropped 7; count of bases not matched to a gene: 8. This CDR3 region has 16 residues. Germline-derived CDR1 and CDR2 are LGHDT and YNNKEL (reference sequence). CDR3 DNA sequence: TGTGCCAGCAGCCCCGATAGCGGGAGGGCCCTCGGGGAGCTGTTTTTT. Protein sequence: CASSPDSGRALGELFF.

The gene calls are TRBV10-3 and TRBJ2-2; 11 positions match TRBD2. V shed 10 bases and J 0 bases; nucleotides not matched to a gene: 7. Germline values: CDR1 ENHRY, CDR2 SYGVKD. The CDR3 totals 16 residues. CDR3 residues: CASKGTSGSNTGELFF. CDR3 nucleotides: TGTGCCAGTAAAGGGACTAGCGGATCGAACACCGGGGAGCTGTTTTTT.

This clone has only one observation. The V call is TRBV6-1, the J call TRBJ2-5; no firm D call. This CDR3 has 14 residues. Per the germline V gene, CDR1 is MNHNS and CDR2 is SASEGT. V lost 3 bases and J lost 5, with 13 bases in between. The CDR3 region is CASSEMTGSETQYF. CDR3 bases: TGTGCCAGCAGTGAGATGACTGGCTCGGAGACCCAGTACTTC.

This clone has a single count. The chain's CDR3 is CASSLGQINEKLFF. The CDR3 nucleotides read TGCGCCAGCAGCTTAGGACAGATCAATGAAAAACTGTTTTTT. The V call is TRBV5-1, the J call TRBJ1-4; D might be TRBD1 (6 bases). This CDR3 region has 14 residues. Germline V gene lookup returns CDR1 SGHRS and CDR2 YFSETQ. The V end lost 2 bases, the J end lost 5 bases, and 10 bases lay between the germline ends.

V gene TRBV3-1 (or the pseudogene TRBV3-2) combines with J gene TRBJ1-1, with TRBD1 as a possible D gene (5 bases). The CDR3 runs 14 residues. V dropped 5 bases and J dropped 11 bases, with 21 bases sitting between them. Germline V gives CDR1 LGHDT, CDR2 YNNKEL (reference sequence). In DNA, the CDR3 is TGTGCCAGCAGCTCTGGGGCGGCTAAAGGAGGGGCTTTCTTT. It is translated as CASSSGAAKGGAFF.

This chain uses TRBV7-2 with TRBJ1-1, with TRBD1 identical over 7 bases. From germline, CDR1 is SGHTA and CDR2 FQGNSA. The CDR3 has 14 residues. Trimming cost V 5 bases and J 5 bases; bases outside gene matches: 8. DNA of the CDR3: TGTGCCAGCAGCCCGGGACAGAGATTGACTGAAGCTTTCTTT. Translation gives CASSPGQRLTEAFF.

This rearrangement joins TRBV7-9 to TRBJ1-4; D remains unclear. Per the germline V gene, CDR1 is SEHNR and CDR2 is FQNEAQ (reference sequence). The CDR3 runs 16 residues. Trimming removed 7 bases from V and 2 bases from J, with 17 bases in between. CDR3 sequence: CASTGPGRDTNEKLFF. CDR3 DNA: TGTGCCAGCACCGGACCGGGGAGGGATACTAATGAAAAACTGTTTTTT.

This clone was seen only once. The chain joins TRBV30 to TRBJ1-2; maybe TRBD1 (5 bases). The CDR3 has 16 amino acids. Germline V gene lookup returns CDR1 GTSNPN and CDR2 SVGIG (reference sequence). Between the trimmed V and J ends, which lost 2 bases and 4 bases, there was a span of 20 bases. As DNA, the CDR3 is TGTGCCTGGAGTAGCTGGAGGGACTCGAGGGGCTATGGCTACACCTTC. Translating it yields CAWSSWRDSRGYGYTF.

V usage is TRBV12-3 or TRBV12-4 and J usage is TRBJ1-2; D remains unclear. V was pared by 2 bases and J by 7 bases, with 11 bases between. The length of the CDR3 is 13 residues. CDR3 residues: CASSLFSFRGYTF. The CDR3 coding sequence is TGTGCCAGCAGTTTATTCAGTTTCCGTGGCTACACCTTC.

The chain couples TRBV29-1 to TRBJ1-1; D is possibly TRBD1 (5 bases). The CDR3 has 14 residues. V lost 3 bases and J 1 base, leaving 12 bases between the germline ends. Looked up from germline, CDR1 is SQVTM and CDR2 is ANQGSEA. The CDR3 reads CSVDGQGKNTEAFF. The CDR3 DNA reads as TGCAGCGTTGACGGGCAGGGAAAGAACACTGAAGCTTTCTTT.